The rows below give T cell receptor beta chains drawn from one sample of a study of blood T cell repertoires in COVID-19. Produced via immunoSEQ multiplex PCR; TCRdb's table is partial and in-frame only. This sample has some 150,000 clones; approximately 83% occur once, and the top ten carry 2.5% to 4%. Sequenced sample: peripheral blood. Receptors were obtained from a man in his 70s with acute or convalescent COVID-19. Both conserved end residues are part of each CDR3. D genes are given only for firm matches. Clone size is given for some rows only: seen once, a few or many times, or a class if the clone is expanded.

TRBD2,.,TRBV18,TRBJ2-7,TGTGCCAGCTCGCCTCTAGCGGGAGAGCTCCACGAGCAGTACTTC,CASSPLAGELHEQYF
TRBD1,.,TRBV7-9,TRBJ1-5,TGTGCCAGCAGCTCCCCGGGACAGGGGGACGGTCAGCCCCAGCATTTT,CASSSPGQGDGQPQHF
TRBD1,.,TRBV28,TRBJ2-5,TGTGCCAGCTGGGACAGGGGAGGCGAGACCCAGTACTTC,CASWDRGGETQYF
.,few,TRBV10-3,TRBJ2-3,TGTGCCACGGACCGAGTTTCTAGCGCATCAGATACGCAGTATTTT,CATDRVSSASDTQYF
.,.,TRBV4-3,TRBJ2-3,TGCGCCAGCAGCCAAGAAGGGAGGCCACCATCCACAGATACGCAGTATTTT,CASSQEGRPPSTDTQYF
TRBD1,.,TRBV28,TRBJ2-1,TGTGCCAGCAGTACGGGACAGGGAACCTACAATGAGCAGTTCTTC,CASSTGQGTYNEQFF
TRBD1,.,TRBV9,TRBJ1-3,TGTGCCAGCAGCGGAGACAGGGGAATTGCTGGAAACACCATATATTTT,CASSGDRGIAGNTIYF
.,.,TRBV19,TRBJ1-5,TGTGCCAGTAGTATCGGTCAGGGCCAGGGGCAGCCCCAGCATTTT,CASSIGQGQGQPQHF
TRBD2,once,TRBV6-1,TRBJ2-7,TGTGCCAGCAGTTCCCAGGCTAGCGGGAGTTACGAGCAGTACTTC,CASSSQASGSYEQYF
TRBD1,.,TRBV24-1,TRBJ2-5,TGTGCCACCAGTGATTTGGGAGTGAGGACAGGACCTACAAAAGAGACCCAGTACTTC,CATSDLGVRTGPTKETQYF
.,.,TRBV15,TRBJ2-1,TGTGCCACCGCCTCAAGTGGCGGGTCCTACAATGAGCAGTTCTTC,CATASSGGSYNEQFF
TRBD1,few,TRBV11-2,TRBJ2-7,TGTGCCAGCAGCTTTGACAGGGGGGGACTCGAGCAGTACTTC,CASSFDRGGLEQYF
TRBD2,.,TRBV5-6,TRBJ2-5,TGTGCCAGCAGCTTAGTAGGGCGGGAGGGGGAGACCCAGTACTTC,CASSLVGREGETQYF